The rows below give T cell receptor beta chains drawn from one sample of a study of shared clonotypes between healthy human individuals. The protocol was immunoSEQ multiplex PCR, while the TCRdb copy is restricted to in-frame clones and leaves out a portion. Of more than 550,000 clones listed, about 92% were seen once; the top ten hold about 24%. Sequences were obtained from naive CD8+ T cells sorted from blood. These receptors all come from a young man in good health. CDR3s include the opening cysteine and the closing phenylalanine or tryptophan. D genes are given only for firm matches. Clone sizes are given selectively: once, few, many, or a class where the clone is expanded.

size: NA
D: TRBD1
J: TRBJ2-1
V: TRBV7-9
DNA: TGTGCCAGCAGCCCCCCGGGGACAGGGGAGGACTACAATGAGCAGTTCTTC
CDR3: CASSPPGTGEDYNEQFF

size: NA
D: NA
J: TRBJ2-1
V: TRBV9
DNA: TGTGCCAGCAGCCGGGACCGGGTTGATAATGAGCAGTTCTTC
CDR3: CASSRDRVDNEQFF

size: NA
D: NA
J: TRBJ2-5
V: TRBV18
DNA: TGTGCCAGCTCACCAACCGGGGGCAGAGGGGAGACCCAGTACTTC
CDR3: CASSPTGGRGETQYF

size: NA
D: NA
J: TRBJ2-4
V: TRBV7-9
DNA: TGTGCCAGCAGCTTACTTTCGGGTTTAGCCAAAAACATTCAGTACTTC
CDR3: CASSLLSGLAKNIQYF

size: NA
D: NA
J: TRBJ2-1
V: TRBV27
DNA: TGTGCCAGCAGTTTAGCTAGCTCTTACAATGAGCAGTTCTTC
CDR3: CASSLASSYNEQFF

size: NA
D: TRBD2
J: TRBJ2-1
V: TRBV28
DNA: TGTGCCAGCAGTTTGTCTCCTAGCGGCTACAATGAGCAGTTCTTC
CDR3: CASSLSPSGYNEQFF

size: NA
D: NA
J: TRBJ2-5
V: TRBV6-1
DNA: TGTGCCAGCAGTGAAGGGTCAGATCCTTCTCCCTCCCAAGAGACCCAGTACTTC
CDR3: CASSEGSDPSPSQETQYF

size: NA
D: NA
J: TRBJ1-1
V: TRBV5-8
DNA: TGTGCCAGCAAGTCGCAAAGGGTTTCCTCTGAAGCTTTCTTT
CDR3: CASKSQRVSSEAFF

size: once
D: TRBD2
J: TRBJ2-3
V: TRBV7-9
DNA: TGTGCCAGCAGCTTTACTAGCGCTACAGATACGCAGTATTTT
CDR3: CASSFTSATDTQYF

size: few
D: TRBD2
J: TRBJ2-7
V: TRBV27
DNA: TGTGCCAGCAGCCGAGGGGCTAGCGGGAACTACGAGCAGTACTTC
CDR3: CASSRGASGNYEQYF

size: NA
D: NA
J: TRBJ1-5
V: TRBV18
DNA: TGTGCCAGCTCACTGGGGAGTGGTGGTAATCAGCCCCAGCATTTT
CDR3: CASSLGSGGNQPQHF

size: NA
D: NA
J: TRBJ1-1
V: TRBV30
DNA: TGTGCCTGGAGTCCAGGGGACGGGACTGAAGCTTTCTTT
CDR3: CAWSPGDGTEAFF

size: NA
D: NA
J: TRBJ1-5
V: TRBV11-2
DNA: TGTGCCAGCAGCTTAGAAGGGGTTAATCAGCCCCAGCATTTT
CDR3: CASSLEGVNQPQHF

size: NA
D: TRBD2
J: TRBJ2-1
V: TRBV7-8
DNA: TGTGCCAGCAGCTTACCAATCCTAGCGGGAGGGACTAGGAGCTCCTACAATGAGCAGTTCTTC
CDR3: CASSLPILAGGTRSSYNEQFF

size: NA
D: NA
J: TRBJ2-7
V: TRBV6-6
DNA: TGTGCCAGCAGAAACCACCGGGAGAGCTCCTACGAGCAGTACTTC
CDR3: CASRNHRESSYEQYF

size: once
D: TRBD1
J: TRBJ2-3
V: TRBV5-5
DNA: TGTGCCAGCAGCTTGGAGAGGGGACAGAGGACAAATACGCAGTATTTT
CDR3: CASSLERGQRTNTQYF

size: NA
D: TRBD1
J: TRBJ2-3
V: TRBV11-2
DNA: TGTGCCAGCAGCTTAGATGGTTACAGGGGGTCGTCAGATACGCAGTATTTT
CDR3: CASSLDGYRGSSDTQYF

size: NA
D: NA
J: TRBJ2-1
V: TRBV7-9
DNA: TGTGCCAGCAGCCCCCCAGAGGGTCGTGAGCAGTTCTTC
CDR3: CASSPPEGREQFF

size: once
D: NA
J: TRBJ2-2
V: TRBV28
DNA: TGTGCCATACCCCCCCGGCAGGGGGGTTCTTGGTCCACCGGGGAGCTGTTTTTT
CDR3: CAIPPRQGGSWSTGELFF

size: NA
D: NA
J: TRBJ2-2
V: TRBV4-1
DNA: TGCGCCAGCAGCCAAGATGGGCCCGATACTAGTAACACCGGGGAGCTGTTTTTT
CDR3: CASSQDGPDTSNTGELFF

size: NA
D: TRBD1
J: TRBJ1-5
V: TRBV4-1
DNA: TGCGCCAGCAGCCCGCGACAGGGAGGACAGCCCCAGCATTTT
CDR3: CASSPRQGGQPQHF

size: NA
D: NA
J: TRBJ2-3
V: TRBV28
DNA: TGTGCCAGCAGTTTCTCAACGTATAGCACAGATACGCAGTATTTT
CDR3: CASSFSTYSTDTQYF

size: NA
D: NA
J: TRBJ2-7
V: TRBV7-9
DNA: TGTGCCAGCAGCGAGGAATACGGTTTGGGCTACGAGCAGTACTTC
CDR3: CASSEEYGLGYEQYF

size: NA
D: NA
J: TRBJ2-7
V: TRBV7-9
DNA: TGTGCCAGCAGCGCTACGGACCCATTTACCTACGAGCAGTACTTC
CDR3: CASSATDPFTYEQYF

size: NA
D: TRBD1
J: TRBJ2-7
V: TRBV27
DNA: TGTGCCAGCTCGCAGGGGGCGGTTTGGCTGGGAGAGCAGTACTTC
CDR3: CASSQGAVWLGEQYF

size: NA
D: TRBD2
J: TRBJ2-3
V: TRBV13
DNA: TGTGCCAGCAGCCGACCCTGGCCTAGCGGTACAGATACGCAGTATTTT
CDR3: CASSRPWPSGTDTQYF

size: NA
D: NA
J: TRBJ2-7
V: TRBV4-2
DNA: TGTGCCAGCAGCCAAGAGGGGAACTACGCCTACGAGCAGTACTTC
CDR3: CASSQEGNYAYEQYF

size: NA
D: NA
J: TRBJ2-7
V: TRBV6-1
DNA: TGTGCCAGCAGTGAGGCCCGAGGGAGCTCCTACGAGCAGTACTTC
CDR3: CASSEARGSSYEQYF

size: once
D: TRBD2
J: TRBJ2-3
V: TRBV28
DNA: TGTGCCAGCAGCCCCCTTAGAAGACTAGCGATGAGTAGCACAGATACGCAGTATTTT
CDR3: CASSPLRRLAMSSTDTQYF

size: NA
D: TRBD2
J: TRBJ2-3
V: TRBV5-4
DNA: TGTGCCAGCAGCCCCGATAGGGTAGCGGGAATACCAGCAATAACAGATACGCAGTATTTT
CDR3: CASSPDRVAGIPAITDTQYF

size: NA
D: NA
J: TRBJ2-7
V: TRBV28
DNA: TGTGCCAGCAGTGGGGTGGACGCACTTTCCTACGAGCAGTACTTC
CDR3: CASSGVDALSYEQYF

size: NA
D: NA
J: TRBJ2-2
V: TRBV25-1
DNA: TGTGCCAGCAGTGATTCTAACGCCGGGGAGCTGTTTTTT
CDR3: CASSDSNAGELFF

size: NA
D: TRBD1
J: TRBJ1-2
V: TRBV5-1
DNA: TGCGCCAGCAAACGGGACAGCTCCTATGGCTACACCTTC
CDR3: CASKRDSSYGYTF

size: few
D: TRBD2
J: TRBJ2-1
V: TRBV9
DNA: TGTGCCAGCAGCGTAGGAGGGGACTACATTGAGCAGTTCTTC
CDR3: CASSVGGDYIEQFF

size: NA
D: TRBD1
J: TRBJ2-3
V: TRBV10-1
DNA: TGCGCCAGCAGTGAGGATCCTAGGGGGCCTAACACAGATACGCAGTATTTT
CDR3: CASSEDPRGPNTDTQYF

size: NA
D: NA
J: TRBJ2-4
V: TRBV2
DNA: TGTGCCAGCACCCTGGGACGAGCGGAAGAGTTAGCCAAAAACATTCAGTACTTC
CDR3: CASTLGRAEELAKNIQYF

size: NA
D: NA
J: TRBJ2-7
V: TRBV4-1
DNA: TGCGCCAGCAGCCACAAGATTAGTACCTACGAGCAGTACTTC
CDR3: CASSHKISTYEQYF

size: NA
D: NA
J: TRBJ2-5
V: TRBV2
DNA: TGTGCCAGCAGTGATGGACAGCAAGAGACCCAGTACTTC
CDR3: CASSDGQQETQYF